The 5 T cell receptor beta chains below all came from one sample that was sequenced in a study of T cell repertoires in cytomegalovirus infection. TCRdb processed the reads anew with MiXCR; each CDR3 protein has one entry. The sample has 250,000 to 300,000 distinct CDR3 sequences, roughly 15% seen once. Sequencing was performed on PBMCs. The receptors were sampled from a human donor in good health (CMV status not recorded). Some clones in this sample may be carry-over from other donors' samples.

This clonotype has a handful of counts. V and J are TRBV18 and TRBJ1-1; D is unresolved. CDR1 KGHSH and CDR2 LQKENI come from the germline V gene. Trimming pared 3 bases from V and 0 bases from J, leaving 11 bases between. This CDR3 is 15 amino acids long. The DNA of the CDR3 is TGTGCCAGCTCACCTGACGGACTAATGAACACTGAAGCTTTCTTT. It yields the protein CASSPDGLMNTEAFF.

In this sample, this clonotype turned up many times. CDR3 DNA: TGTGCCAGCAGCCCTGACACAGGGTTCTATGGCTACACCTTC. Translation: CASSPDTGFYGYTF. The V gene is TRBV7-2, the J gene TRBJ1-2; TRBD1 might be the D (6 bases). The CDR3 has 14 amino acids. The germline V gene encodes CDR1 SGHTA and CDR2 FQGNSA. Between the trimmed V and J ends, which lost 5 bases and 4 bases, there was a span of 14 bases.

This clonotype was seen more than once but under ten times. The V and J genes are TRBV3-1 and TRBJ1-1; TRBD1 matches at 7 bases. The germline gives CDR1 LGHDT, CDR2 YNNKEL (reference sequence). The CDR3 has 13 amino acids. V lost 1 base, J lost 8 bases, and 4 bases stayed unmatched. In DNA form, the CDR3 reads TGTGCCAGCAGCCAAGTCCGACAGGGCGAAGCTTTCTTT. Amino acids: CASSQVRQGEAFF.

This clonotype showed up many times. This chain uses TRBV7-9 with TRBJ1-4; D call uncertain. Germline CDR1 is SEHNR and CDR2 is FQNEAQ (reference sequence). V was trimmed by 5 bases and J by 10 bases, leaving 17 bases between them. The CDR3 length is 14 residues. This CDR3 reads CASSPGQRAGKLFF. CDR3 nucleotide sequence: TGTGCCAGCAGCCCTGGCCAGAGGGCGGGAAAACTGTTTTTT.

Many counts were recorded for this clonotype. The rearrangement joins TRBV6-2 or TRBV6-3 to TRBJ1-2; no firm D call. The germline V gene encodes CDR1 MNHEY and CDR2 SVGEGT. Deletions cut 5 bases from V and 11 bases from J, with 15 bases between. The CDR3 spans 12 residues. CDR3 protein: CASSPLAEGYTF. CDR3 bases: TGTGCCAGCAGTCCTCTTGCCGAGGGTTACACCTTC.